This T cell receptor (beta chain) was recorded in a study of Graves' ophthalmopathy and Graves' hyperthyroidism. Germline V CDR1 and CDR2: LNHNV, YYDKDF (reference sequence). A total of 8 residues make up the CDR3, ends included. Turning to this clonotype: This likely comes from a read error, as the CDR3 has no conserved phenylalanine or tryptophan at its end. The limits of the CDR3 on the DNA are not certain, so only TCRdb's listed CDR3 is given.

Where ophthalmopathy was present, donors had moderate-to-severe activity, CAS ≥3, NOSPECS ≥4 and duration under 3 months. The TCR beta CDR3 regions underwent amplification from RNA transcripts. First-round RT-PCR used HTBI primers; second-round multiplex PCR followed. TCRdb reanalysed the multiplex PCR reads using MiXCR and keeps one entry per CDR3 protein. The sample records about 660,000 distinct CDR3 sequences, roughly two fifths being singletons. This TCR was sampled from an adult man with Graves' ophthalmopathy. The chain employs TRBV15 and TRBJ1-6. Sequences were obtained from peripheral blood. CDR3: CATSPTMI.